This T cell receptor (beta chain) derives from a study of Graves' ophthalmopathy and Graves' hyperthyroidism. Findings and limits, study-wide: Blood shared most expanded thyroid clonotypes above 0.001 frequency.

The CDR3 is made up of 14 amino acids. V was shortened by 6 bases and J by 9 bases, with 17 bases between the two germline ends. Notes on this clonotype: Its antigen is currently unknown.

From RNA, the CDR3 regions of TCR beta chains were amplified and sequenced. HTBI primers served in a first-round RT-PCR, which a second-round multiplex PCR followed. MiXCR was run by TCRdb on the multiplex PCR reads, yielding one entry per CDR3 protein. Of about 1.1 million distinct CDR3 sequences in the sample, 35% to 40% were seen once. The TCR sequence derives from an adult man with Graves' hyperthyroidism. Sequencing was done on a sample of peripheral blood or thyroid tissue (not recorded which). The chain is built from TRBV12-3 or TRBV12-4 and TRBJ2-2, with D tentatively TRBD2 (6 bases). The CDR3 coding sequence is TGTGCCAGCAGCCAGGGAGCGGGTTCCAGGGAGCTGTTTTTT. As protein: CASSQGAGSRELFF.